The present TCR beta chain was sequenced within a study of glioma-infiltrating T cells. Across the study: Sequencing aimed for about 4.5- to 11-fold coverage of about a million peripheral T cells. Study outcomes and limitations: A blood CDR3 motif signature was depleted in highly divergent patients.

CDR1 is LNHNV, CDR2 YYDKDF, per germline (reference sequence). V was shortened by 2 bases and J by 7 bases, with 12 bases between the two germline ends. CDR3 length: 13 residues. About this clonotype itself: Its antigen is unidentified. Being one base from a much bigger clone, this may be a read error.

Using RNA template, CDR3s of TCR alpha and beta were amplified with iRepertoire arm-PCR. TCRdb reprocessed the multiplex PCR reads with MiXCR, giving one entry per CDR3 protein. In the table there are about 380,000 distinct CDR3 sequences, roughly two fifths of which are singletons. The chain links TRBV15 to TRBJ2-7, with D possibly being TRBD2 (6 bases). Sequenced input: glioma tissue, nonneoplastic brain tissue, or PBMCs (not recorded which). The source of this sequence is a human donor with low-grade glioma or glioblastoma, undergoing nonglioma brain surgery, or in good health (not recorded which). The CDR3 reads CATSRPGREEQYF. The CDR3, as DNA: TGTGCCACCAGCAGACCGGGGCGGGAAGAGCAGTACTTC.